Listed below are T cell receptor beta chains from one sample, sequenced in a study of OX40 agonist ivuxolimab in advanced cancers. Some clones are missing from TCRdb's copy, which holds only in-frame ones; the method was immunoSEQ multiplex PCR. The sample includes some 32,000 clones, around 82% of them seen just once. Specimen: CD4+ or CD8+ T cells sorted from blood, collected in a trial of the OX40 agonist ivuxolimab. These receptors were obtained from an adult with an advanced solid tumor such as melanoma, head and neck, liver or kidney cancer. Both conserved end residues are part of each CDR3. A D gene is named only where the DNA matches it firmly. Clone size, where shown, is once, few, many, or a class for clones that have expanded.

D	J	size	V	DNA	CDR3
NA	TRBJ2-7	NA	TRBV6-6	TGTGCCAGCGCGGAGGGGGGAGAGGCAGACGAGCAGTACTTC	CASAEGGEADEQYF
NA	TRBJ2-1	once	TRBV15	TGTGCCACCAGCAGAAGTCGGGGGAGGATGTACAATGAGCAGTTCTTC	CATSRSRGRMYNEQFF
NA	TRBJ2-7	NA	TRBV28	TGTGCCAGCAGTTTAGTTCAGTACTCCTACGAGCAGTACTTC	CASSLVQYSYEQYF
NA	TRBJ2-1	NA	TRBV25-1	TGTGCCACTAAGGACGCGAGCTCCTACAATGAGCAGTTCTTC	CATKDASSYNEQFF
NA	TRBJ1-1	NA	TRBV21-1	TGTGCCAGCAGCAGGGAAAGGGAGACAGGGGGGTGGAACACTGAAGCTTTCTTT	CASSRERETGGWNTEAFF
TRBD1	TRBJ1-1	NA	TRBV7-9	TGTGCCAGCAGCTTAGCGGGGACAGGGGAGAAAACTGAAGCTTTCTTT	CASSLAGTGEKTEAFF
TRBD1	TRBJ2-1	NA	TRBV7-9	TGTGCCAGCAGCGCACCGGGACAGGGTCACAATGAGCAGTTCTTC	CASSAPGQGHNEQFF
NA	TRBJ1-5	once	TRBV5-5	TGTGCCAGCAGCCTTGGCGTGGTTAGGGGCAGCAATCAGCCCCAGCATTTT	CASSLGVVRGSNQPQHF
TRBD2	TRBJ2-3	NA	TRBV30	TGTGCCTGGAGTTTAGTAGCGGGAGGAGGAGATACGCAGTATTTT	CAWSLVAGGGDTQYF
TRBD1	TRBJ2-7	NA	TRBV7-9	TGTGCCAGCAGCTTACAGGAGACAGGGGCCTACGAGCAGTACTTC	CASSLQETGAYEQYF
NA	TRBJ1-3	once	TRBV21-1	TGTGCCAGCAGAACAAAGGAAAACACCATATATTTT	CASRTKENTIYF
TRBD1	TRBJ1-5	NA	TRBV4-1	TGCGCCAGCAGCCAATTGACAGGGGGCAATCAGCCCCAGCATTTT	CASSQLTGGNQPQHF
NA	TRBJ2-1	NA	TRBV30	TGTGCCTGGAGTGTCTATGGTGCCTACAATGAGCAGTTCTTC	CAWSVYGAYNEQFF
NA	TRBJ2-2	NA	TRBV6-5	TGTGCCAGCAAGGGCTATGGTCAGAACACCGGGGAGCTGTTTTTT	CASKGYGQNTGELFF
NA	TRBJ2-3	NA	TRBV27	TGTGCCAGCAGTTTATCGTCAGATACGCAGTATTTT	CASSLSSDTQYF
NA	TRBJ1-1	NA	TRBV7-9	TGTGCCAGCAGCTCGGGGACGGATGAAGCTTTCTTT	CASSSGTDEAFF
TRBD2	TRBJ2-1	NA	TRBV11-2	TGTGCCAGCAGCTTAGGCGGGGGCTCCTACAATGAGCAGTTCTTC	CASSLGGGSYNEQFF
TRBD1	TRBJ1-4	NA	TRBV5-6	TGTGCCAGCAGCTTCCCAACAGGGGAGGAGGCTGAAAAACTGTTTTTT	CASSFPTGEEAEKLFF
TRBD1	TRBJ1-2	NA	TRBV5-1	TGCGCCAGCAGCCCGACAGGGTTGGGCGGCTACACCTTC	CASSPTGLGGYTF
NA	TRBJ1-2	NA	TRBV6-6	TGTGCCAGCAGTTACTCCCAAGGAGGAGTTGGACACACCTTC	CASSYSQGGVGHTF
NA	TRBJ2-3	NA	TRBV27	TGTGCCAGCAGTCCCCTGGGCCGGTTACGTAGCACAGATACGCAGTATTTT	CASSPLGRLRSTDTQYF
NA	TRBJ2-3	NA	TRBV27	TGTGCCGCGGGCGATCTTCTCGATACGCAGTATTTT	CAAGDLLDTQYF
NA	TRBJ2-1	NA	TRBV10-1	TGCGCCAGCTCCTTAGAGGCGGGTCCGTACAATGAGCAGTTCTTC	CASSLEAGPYNEQFF
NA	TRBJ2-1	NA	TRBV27	TGTGCCAGCAGTTTATTGGGTGGGATTTCGTACAATGAGCAGTTCTTC	CASSLLGGISYNEQFF